This record concerns one T cell receptor beta chain sequence. This clonotype was seen ten or more times. Its cognate antigen has yet to be identified. No much larger clone is present one base from it, and per-base qualities are unavailable. The sample comes from a study of CD8+CD57+ T cells in acquired aplastic anemia (dated by TCRdb to the late 2010s). With respect to the entire study: DNA extracted from sorted CD4+ and CD8+ cells had a mean of about 3 ug, with a range of about 0.19 to 27.4 ug. Broader findings and caveats from the paper: CD8+ Simpson's diversity did not differ significantly between patients and healthy controls (P=0.060). Around 28 CD8+ CDR3 sequences were found to be shared between patients and controls, but these sequences appeared to be highly expressed in patients and within the immunodominant clones of the patients.

In the study, sorted CD4+ and CD8+ blood T cells from patients with severe aplastic anemia and from healthy subjects underwent deep sequencing of TCR repertoires. Ficoll-Paque density gradient centrifugation was used to isolate peripheral blood mononuclear cells. Before DNA was extracted, CD4+ and CD8+ T cells were sorted using either FACS or magnetic beads. For this chain, trimming is 0 bases at the V end and 0 bases at the J end, and the number of junction bases without a gene match is 5. Including cysteine and phenylalanine, the CDR3 has 18 amino acids. CDR3 DNA only is kept here, 54 bases in frame from base 1. For CDR1 and CDR2, the germline V gene lists LGHNA and YSLEER. Genomic DNA served as template for TCR beta VDJ combination and CDR3 sequence profiling. An Illumina HiSeq 2000 was used for TCR repertoire sequencing. On the authors' methods: Repertoires were assessed using TRBV/TRBJ rearrangement plots, CDR3 size and DJ length profiles, and Simpson's diversity index. The most abundant DNA sequence in the deep sequencing data was defined as the immunodominant clone. CDR3 amino acid sequences were checked for sharing between subjects and were compared against published repertoires and the VDJdb database. The public reads were reanalyzed by TCRdb: fastp trimming at Q25, MiXCR alignment, in-frame beta chains only. A single entry per CDR3 protein holds the most common genes and DNA from its merged rows. The V and J calls here are based on TCRdb, not the publication. Here the sample has under 350,000 distinct CDR3 sequences; 55% to 65% occur a single time. Jointly, the top ten make up 6.5% to 10% of the sample.

This receptor was taken from a human donor with severe aplastic anemia or a healthy control (not recorded which). Sequenced: sorted CD4+, CD8+, or CD8+CD57+ T cells (not recorded which) from PBMCs. The rearrangement joined TRBV4-3 to TRBJ2-1, with 10 bases in between that match TRBD2. This receptor has the CDR3 CASSQDLAGDLSYNEQFF. The DNA is TGCGCCAGCAGCCAAGATCTAGCGGGGGACCTCTCCTACAATGAGCAGTTCTTC.